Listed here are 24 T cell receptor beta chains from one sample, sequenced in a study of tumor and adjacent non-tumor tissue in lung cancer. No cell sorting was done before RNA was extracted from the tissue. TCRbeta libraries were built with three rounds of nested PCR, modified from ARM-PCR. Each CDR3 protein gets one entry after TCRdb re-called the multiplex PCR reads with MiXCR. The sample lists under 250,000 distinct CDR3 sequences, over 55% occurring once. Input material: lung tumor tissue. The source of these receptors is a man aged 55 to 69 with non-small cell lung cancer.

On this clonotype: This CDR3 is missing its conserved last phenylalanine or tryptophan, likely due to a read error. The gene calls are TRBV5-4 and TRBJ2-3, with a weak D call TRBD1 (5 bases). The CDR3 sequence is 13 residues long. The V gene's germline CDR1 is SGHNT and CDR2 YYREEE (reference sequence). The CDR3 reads CASNFTGQDTQYY. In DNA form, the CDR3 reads TGTGCTAGCAACTTCACAGGTCAAGATACGCAGTATTAT.

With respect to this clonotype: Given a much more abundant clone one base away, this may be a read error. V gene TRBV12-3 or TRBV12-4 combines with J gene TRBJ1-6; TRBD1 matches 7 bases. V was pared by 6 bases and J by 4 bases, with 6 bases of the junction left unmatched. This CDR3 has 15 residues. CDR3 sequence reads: CASSRGTDYNSPLHF. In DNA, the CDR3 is TGTGCCAGCAGCCGGGGGACAGATTATAATTCACCCCTCCACTTT.

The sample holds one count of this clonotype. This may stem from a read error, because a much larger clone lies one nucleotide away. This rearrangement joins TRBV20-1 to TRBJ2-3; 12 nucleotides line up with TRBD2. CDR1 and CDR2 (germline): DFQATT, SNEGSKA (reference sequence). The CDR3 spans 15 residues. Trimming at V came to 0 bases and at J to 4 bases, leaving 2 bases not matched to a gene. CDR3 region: CSARDLAGGADTQYF. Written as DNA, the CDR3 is TGCAGTGCTAGAGATCTAGCGGGGGGGGCAGATACGCAGTATTTT.

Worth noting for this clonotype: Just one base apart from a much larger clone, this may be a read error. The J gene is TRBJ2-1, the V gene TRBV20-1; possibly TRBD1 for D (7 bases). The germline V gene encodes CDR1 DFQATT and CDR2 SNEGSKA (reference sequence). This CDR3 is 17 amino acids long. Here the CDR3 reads CGARGPAGQFSYNEQFF. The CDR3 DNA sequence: TGCGGTGCTAGAGGGCCTGCGGGACAGTTCTCCTACAATGAGCAGTTCTTC.

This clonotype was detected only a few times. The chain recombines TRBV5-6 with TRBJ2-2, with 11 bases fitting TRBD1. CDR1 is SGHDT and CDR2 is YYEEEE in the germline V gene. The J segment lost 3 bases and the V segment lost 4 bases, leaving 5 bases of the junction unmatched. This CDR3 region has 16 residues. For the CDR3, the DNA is TGTGCCAGCAGCCCGGACAGGGGGCGTTACACCGGGGAGCTGTTTTTT. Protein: CASSPDRGRYTGELFF. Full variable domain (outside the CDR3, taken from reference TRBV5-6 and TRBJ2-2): DAGVTQSPTHLIKTRGQQVTLRCSPKSGHDTVSWYQQALGQGPQFIFQYYEEEERQRGNFPDRFSGHQFPNYSSELNVNALLLGDSALYLCASSPDRGRYTGELFFGEGSRLTVL.

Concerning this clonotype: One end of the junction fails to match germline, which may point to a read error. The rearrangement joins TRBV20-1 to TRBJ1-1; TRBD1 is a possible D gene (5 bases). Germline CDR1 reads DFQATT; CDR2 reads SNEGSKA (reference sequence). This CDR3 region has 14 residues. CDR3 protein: CCARDGRGGTEAFF. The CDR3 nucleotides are TGCTGTGCTAGAGATGGGCGGGGCGGAACTGAAGCTTTCTTT.

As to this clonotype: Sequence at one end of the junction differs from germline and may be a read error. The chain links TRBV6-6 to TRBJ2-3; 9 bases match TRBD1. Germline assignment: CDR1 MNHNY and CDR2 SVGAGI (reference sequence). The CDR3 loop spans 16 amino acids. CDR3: CASSYPTGGSTDMQYF. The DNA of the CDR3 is TGTGCCAGCAGTTATCCGACAGGGGGTAGCACAGATATGCAGTATTTT.

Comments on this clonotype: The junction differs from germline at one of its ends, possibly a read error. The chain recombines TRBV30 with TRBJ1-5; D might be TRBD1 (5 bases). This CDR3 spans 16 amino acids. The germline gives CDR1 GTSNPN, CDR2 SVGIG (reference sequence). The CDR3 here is CAWGVGGARGNQPQHF. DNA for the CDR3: TGTGCCTGGGGTGTAGGAGGGGCTCGCGGTAATCAGCCCCAGCATTTT.

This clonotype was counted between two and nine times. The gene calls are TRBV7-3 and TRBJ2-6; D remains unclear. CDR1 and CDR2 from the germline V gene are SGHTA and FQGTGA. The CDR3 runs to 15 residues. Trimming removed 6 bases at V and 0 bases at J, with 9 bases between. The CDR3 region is CASRSLSSGANVLTF. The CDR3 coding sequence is TGTGCCAGCAGATCTCTTAGCTCTGGGGCCAACGTCCTGACTTTC.

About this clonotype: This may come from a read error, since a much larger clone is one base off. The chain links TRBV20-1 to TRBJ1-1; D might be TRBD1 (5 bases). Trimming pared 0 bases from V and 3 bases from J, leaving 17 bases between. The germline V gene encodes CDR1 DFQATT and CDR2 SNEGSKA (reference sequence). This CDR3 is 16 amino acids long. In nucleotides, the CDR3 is TGCAGTGCTAGAGATCCGGGAAAGGGGTTGGACACTGAAGCTTTCTTT. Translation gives CSARDPGKGLDTEAFF.

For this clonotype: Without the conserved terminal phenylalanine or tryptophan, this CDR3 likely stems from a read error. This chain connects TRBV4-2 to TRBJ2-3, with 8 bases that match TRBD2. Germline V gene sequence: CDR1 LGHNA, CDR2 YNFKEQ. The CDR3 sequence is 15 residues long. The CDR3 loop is CASSQPGLGEDRQYY. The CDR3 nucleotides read TGTGCCAGCAGCCAGCCGGGACTAGGGGAAGATAGGCAGTATTAT.

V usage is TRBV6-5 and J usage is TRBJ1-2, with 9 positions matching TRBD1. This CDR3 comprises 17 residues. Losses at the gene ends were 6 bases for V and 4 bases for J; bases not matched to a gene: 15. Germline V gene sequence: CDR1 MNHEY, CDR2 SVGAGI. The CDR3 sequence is CASSGSGTGSFGYGYTF. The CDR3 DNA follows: TGTGCCAGCAGCGGGTCCGGGACAGGGAGTTTTGGCTATGGCTACACCTTC.

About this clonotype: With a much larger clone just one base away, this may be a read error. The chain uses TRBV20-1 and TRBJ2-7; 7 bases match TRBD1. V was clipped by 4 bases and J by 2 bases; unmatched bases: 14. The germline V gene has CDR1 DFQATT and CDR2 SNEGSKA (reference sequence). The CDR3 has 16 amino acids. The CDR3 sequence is CSATWGDRDSTYEQYF. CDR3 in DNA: TGCAGTGCTACTTGGGGAGACCGGGACAGCACCTACGAGCAGTACTTC.

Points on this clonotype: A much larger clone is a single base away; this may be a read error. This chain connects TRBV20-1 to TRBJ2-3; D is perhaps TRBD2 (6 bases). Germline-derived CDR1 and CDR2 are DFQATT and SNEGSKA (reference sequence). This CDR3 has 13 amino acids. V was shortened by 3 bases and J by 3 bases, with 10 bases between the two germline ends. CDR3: CSARAEGTDTQYF. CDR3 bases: TGCAGTGCTAGGGCGGAGGGGACAGATACGCAGTATTTT.

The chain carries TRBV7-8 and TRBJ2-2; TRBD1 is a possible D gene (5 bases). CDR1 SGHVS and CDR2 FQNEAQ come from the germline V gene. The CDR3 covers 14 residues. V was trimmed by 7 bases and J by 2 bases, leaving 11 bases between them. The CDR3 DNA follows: TGTGCCAGCAATAGACAGTTAAACACCGGGGAGCTGTTTTTT. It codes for CASNRQLNTGELFF.

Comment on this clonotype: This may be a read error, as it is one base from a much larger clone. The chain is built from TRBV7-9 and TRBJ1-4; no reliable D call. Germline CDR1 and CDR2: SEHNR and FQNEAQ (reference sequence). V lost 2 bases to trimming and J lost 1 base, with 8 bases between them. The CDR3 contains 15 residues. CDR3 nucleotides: TGTGCCAGCAGCTTAAGGACGGTAACTAATGAAAAACTGTTTTTT. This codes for CASSLRTVTNEKLFF.

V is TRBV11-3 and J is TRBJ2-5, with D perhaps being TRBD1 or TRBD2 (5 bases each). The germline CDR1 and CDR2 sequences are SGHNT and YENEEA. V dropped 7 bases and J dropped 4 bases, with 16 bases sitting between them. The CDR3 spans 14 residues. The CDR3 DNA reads TGTGCCAGCAACTCAATGGGACGGGGAGAGACCCAGTACTTC. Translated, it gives CASNSMGRGETQYF.

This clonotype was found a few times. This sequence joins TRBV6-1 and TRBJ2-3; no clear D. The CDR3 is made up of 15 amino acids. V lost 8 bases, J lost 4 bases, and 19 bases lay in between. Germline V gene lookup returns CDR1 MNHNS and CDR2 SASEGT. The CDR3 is CASLAAKSGADTQYF. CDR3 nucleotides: TGTGCCAGCCTGGCGGCGAAGAGTGGAGCAGATACGCAGTATTTT.

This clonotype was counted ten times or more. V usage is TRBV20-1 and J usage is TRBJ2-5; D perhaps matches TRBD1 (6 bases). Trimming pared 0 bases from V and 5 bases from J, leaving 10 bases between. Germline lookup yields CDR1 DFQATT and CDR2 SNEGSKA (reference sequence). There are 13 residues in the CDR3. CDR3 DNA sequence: TGCAGTGCTAGAGAACAGGGTACGGAGACCCAGTACTTC. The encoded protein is CSAREQGTETQYF.

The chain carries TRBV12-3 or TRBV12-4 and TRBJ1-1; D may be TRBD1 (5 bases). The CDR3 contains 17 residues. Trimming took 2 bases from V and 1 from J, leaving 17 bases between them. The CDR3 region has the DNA TGTGCCAGCAGTTTACCGGGACTGGGTAATTGGAACACTGAAGCTTTCTTT. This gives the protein CASSLPGLGNWNTEAFF.

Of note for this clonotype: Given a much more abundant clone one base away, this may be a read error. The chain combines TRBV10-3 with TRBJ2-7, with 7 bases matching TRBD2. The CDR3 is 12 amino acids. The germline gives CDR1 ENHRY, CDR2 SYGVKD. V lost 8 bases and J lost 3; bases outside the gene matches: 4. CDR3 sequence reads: CAILGLNYEQYF. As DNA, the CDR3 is TGTGCCATCCTGGGACTAAACTACGAGCAGTACTTC.

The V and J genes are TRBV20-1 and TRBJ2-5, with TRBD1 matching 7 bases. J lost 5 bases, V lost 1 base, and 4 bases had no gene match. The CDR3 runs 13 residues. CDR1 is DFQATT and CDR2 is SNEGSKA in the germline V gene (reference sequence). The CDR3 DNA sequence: TGCAGTGCTAGAGGACAGGGAATGGAGACCCAGTACTTC. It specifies CSARGQGMETQYF.

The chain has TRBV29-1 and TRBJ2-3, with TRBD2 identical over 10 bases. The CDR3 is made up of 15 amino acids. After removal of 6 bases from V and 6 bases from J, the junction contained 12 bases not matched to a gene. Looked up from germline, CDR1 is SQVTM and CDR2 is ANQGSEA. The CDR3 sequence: CSVLLRSGRADTQYF. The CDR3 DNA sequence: TGCAGCGTCTTACTAAGAAGCGGGAGGGCTGATACGCAGTATTTT.

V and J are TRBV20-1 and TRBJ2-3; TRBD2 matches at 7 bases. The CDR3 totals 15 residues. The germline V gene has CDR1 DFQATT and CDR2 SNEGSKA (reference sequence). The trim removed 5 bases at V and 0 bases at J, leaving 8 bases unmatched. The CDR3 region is CSAPRLARSTDTQYF. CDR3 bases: TGCAGTGCTCCCAGACTAGCTCGAAGCACAGATACGCAGTATTTT.